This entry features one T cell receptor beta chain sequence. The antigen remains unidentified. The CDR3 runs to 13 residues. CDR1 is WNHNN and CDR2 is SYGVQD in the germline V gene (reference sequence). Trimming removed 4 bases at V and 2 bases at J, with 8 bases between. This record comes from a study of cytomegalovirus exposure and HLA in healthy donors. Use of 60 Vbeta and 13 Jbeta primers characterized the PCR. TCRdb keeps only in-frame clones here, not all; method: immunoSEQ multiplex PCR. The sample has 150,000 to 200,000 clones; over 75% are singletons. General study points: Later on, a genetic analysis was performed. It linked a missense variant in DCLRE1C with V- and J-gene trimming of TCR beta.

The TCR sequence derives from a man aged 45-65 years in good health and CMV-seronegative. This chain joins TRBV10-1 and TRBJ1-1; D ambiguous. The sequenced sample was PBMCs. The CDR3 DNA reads TGCGCCAGCAGTGCACAGCTAAACACTGAAGCTTTCTTT. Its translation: CASSAQLNTEAFF.